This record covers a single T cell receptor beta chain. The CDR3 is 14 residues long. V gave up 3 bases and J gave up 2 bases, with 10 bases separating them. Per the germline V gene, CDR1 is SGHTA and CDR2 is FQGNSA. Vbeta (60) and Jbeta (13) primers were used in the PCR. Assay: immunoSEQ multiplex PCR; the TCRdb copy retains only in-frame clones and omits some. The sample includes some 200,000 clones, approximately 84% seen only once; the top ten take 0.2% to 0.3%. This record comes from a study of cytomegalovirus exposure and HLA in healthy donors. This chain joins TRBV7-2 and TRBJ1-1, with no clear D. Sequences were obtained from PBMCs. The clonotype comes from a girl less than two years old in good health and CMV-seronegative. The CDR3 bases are TGTGCCAGCAGCTTCTACGGGGTAAACACTGAAGCTTTCTTT. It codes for CASSFYGVNTEAFF.